This is a list of T cell receptor beta chains from one sample in a study of blood T cell repertoires in COVID-19. Method: immunoSEQ multiplex PCR; TCRdb's copy keeps in-frame clones and lacks some. The sample yields a few hundred thousand clones, about 90% seen once. Sequenced: peripheral blood. Receptor source: a young adult with COVID-19, enrolled during active disease. CDR3s include the opening cysteine and the closing phenylalanine or tryptophan. The D gene is left open where the match is weak. Size is omitted from some rows. Given values are once, few, many or a class for expanded clones.

j_call	clone_size	cdr3_length	v_call	d_call	cdr3_nt	cdr3_aa
TRBJ2-3	-	16	TRBV7-9	TRBD2	TGTGCCAGCAGCTTAGCCGGGGGGGCCAGCACAGATACGCAGTATTTT	CASSLAGGASTDTQYF
TRBJ2-3	-	13	TRBV7-3	-	TGTGCCAGCAGCCCCAGCCCAGGATTAGCGCAGTATTTT	CASSPSPGLAQYF
TRBJ2-7	-	15	TRBV28	TRBD2	TGTGCCAGCAGTTTCGAAGCGGGAGTTTACGACGAGCAGTACTTC	CASSFEAGVYDEQYF
TRBJ2-1	-	16	TRBV6-2/TRBV6-3	TRBD2	TGTGCCAGCAGACCTCGGGGTTTACTAGCGGGAGATGAGCAGTTCTTC	CASRPRGLLAGDEQFF
TRBJ1-1	-	15	TRBV2	-	TGTGCCAGCAGTGGGGGCCGTTCGGGGGGCACTGAAGCTTTCTTT	CASSGGRSGGTEAFF
TRBJ1-4	-	15	TRBV7-2	-	TGTGCCAGCAGCCCCCAGACAGGCCACAATGAAAAACTGTTTTTT	CASSPQTGHNEKLFF
TRBJ1-5	-	13	TRBV28	-	TGTGCCAGCCTTCAGCACAATCGGGGTGCCCAGCATTTT	CASLQHNRGAQHF
TRBJ2-1	-	15	TRBV10-1	TRBD1	TGCGCCAGCAGTGAGACAGGGGGCCGGTACAATGAGCAGTTCTTC	CASSETGGRYNEQFF
TRBJ2-7	-	14	TRBV6-2/TRBV6-3	TRBD2	TGTGCCAGCAGTTTGTCCAGCGGGGGCTACGAGCAGTACTTC	CASSLSSGGYEQYF
TRBJ2-7	-	15	TRBV6-2/TRBV6-3	-	TGTGCCAGCAGTCAGCCGGACGGGAGCTCCTACGAGCAGTACTTC	CASSQPDGSSYEQYF
TRBJ2-7	-	13	TRBV9	-	TGTGCCAGCAGCGTCGAGGCCTCCGGGGAGCAGTACTTC	CASSVEASGEQYF
TRBJ2-2	-	17	TRBV6-1	TRBD2	TGTGCCAGCAGTGTGACTAGCGGGCCCGCGAACACCGGGGAGCTGTTTTTT	CASSVTSGPANTGELFF
TRBJ1-2	-	15	TRBV2	TRBD1	TGTGCCAGCAGTGAAGTACGAGGGACAGGTGAAGGCTACACCTTC	CASSEVRGTGEGYTF
TRBJ2-7	-	13	TRBV7-2	TRBD2	TGTGCCAGCAGCACCCTAGCGGGCTACGAGCAGTACTTC	CASSTLAGYEQYF
TRBJ2-5	-	17	TRBV18	TRBD1	TGTGCCAGCTCGCCGCCAGGGGGCGCATCGTCTCAAGAGACCCAGTACTTC	CASSPPGGASSQETQYF
TRBJ2-3	-	14	TRBV2	-	TGTGCCAGCAGTGAAGCAGCGGGCACAGATACGCAGTATTTT	CASSEAAGTDTQYF
TRBJ2-2	-	13	TRBV9	TRBD1	TGTGCCAGCGGGACAGCACGGTCCGGGGAGCTGTTTTTT	CASGTARSGELFF
TRBJ2-7	-	14	TRBV19	TRBD2	TGTGCCAGTAGTACCGGGACTAGCACCGGCGAGCAGTACTTC	CASSTGTSTGEQYF
TRBJ1-1	-	14	TRBV27	TRBD1	TGTGCCAGCAGTCCCCGAACAGGGGGCGGTGAAGCTTTCTTT	CASSPRTGGGEAFF
TRBJ2-5	-	11	TRBV29-1	-	TGCAGCCTTGGGCAGCAAGAGACCCAGTACTTC	CSLGQQETQYF
TRBJ1-3	-	15	TRBV28	-	TGTGCCAGCAGTTCAAGCAGGCTAACTGGAAACACCATATATTTT	CASSSSRLTGNTIYF
TRBJ1-1	-	14	TRBV11-2	TRBD1	TGTGCCAGCAGCCCGGGACAGGGTAACACTGAAGCTTTCTTT	CASSPGQGNTEAFF
TRBJ2-2	-	14	TRBV27	-	TGTGCCAGCAGTCAGTCTGGGCTAACCGGGGAGCTGTTTTTT	CASSQSGLTGELFF
TRBJ2-7	-	13	TRBV7-9	-	TGTGCCAGCAGCCTCTCCAGCTCCTACGAGCAGTACTTC	CASSLSSSYEQYF
TRBJ1-2	-	16	TRBV5-1	TRBD1	TGCGCCAGCAGCTTGGCTGGACAGGGAGGTTCGGCGGGCTACACCTTC	CASSLAGQGGSAGYTF
TRBJ2-3	once	15	TRBV9	-	TGTGCCAGCAGCGTACGGGAGTGGAGCACAGATACGCAGTATTTT	CASSVREWSTDTQYF
TRBJ1-4	-	11	TRBV6-5	-	TGTGCCAGCAGAGAGGCCGAAAAACTGTTTTTT	CASREAEKLFF
TRBJ1-3	-	15	TRBV10-3	TRBD1	TGTGCCATCAGAGACGGGACAGTCTCTGGAAACACCATATATTTT	CAIRDGTVSGNTIYF
TRBJ2-1	-	13	TRBV6-6	-	TGTGCCAGCAGTTACCTCCTTTACAATGAGCAGTTCTTC	CASSYLLYNEQFF
TRBJ1-6	-	14	TRBV3-1/TRBV3-2	-	TGTGCCAGCAGCCAAGGGACAGATAATTCACCCCTCCACTTT	CASSQGTDNSPLHF
TRBJ2-2	once	16	TRBV5-1	-	TGCGCCAGCAGCTTGGGGGGAGTAGTTGGCACCGGGGAGCTGTTTTTT	CASSLGGVVGTGELFF
TRBJ1-6	-	13	TRBV30	TRBD1	TGTGCCGTACAAGGACAGGGGAATTCACCCCTCCACTTT	CAVQGQGNSPLHF
TRBJ2-1	-	18	TRBV7-6	TRBD2	TGTGCCAGCAGCCGCTGGTCTAGCGGGATGCCGATACACAATGAGCAGTTCTTC	CASSRWSSGMPIHNEQFF
TRBJ2-1	-	17	TRBV5-5	-	TGTGCCAGCAGAATTCAGAAGGGGACTCCTGGTGGAAATGAGCAGTTCTTC	CASRIQKGTPGGNEQFF
TRBJ2-1	-	15	TRBV6-5	TRBD2	TGTGCCAGCAGTTACGCGGGACTAGCGGGGAATGAGCAGTTCTTC	CASSYAGLAGNEQFF
TRBJ2-4	-	15	TRBV28	-	TGTGCCAGCAGTGCCAGGACACTAGCCAAAAACATTCAGTACTTC	CASSARTLAKNIQYF
TRBJ2-7	-	16	TRBV6-5	-	TGTGCCAGCAGTTACTCGAGGGCTGCCACTACCTACGAGCAGTACTTC	CASSYSRAATTYEQYF
TRBJ2-7	once	17	TRBV28	TRBD2	TGTGCCAGCAACCCCGGGGGTCGGACTAGCGGGAGTTACGAGCAGTACTTC	CASNPGGRTSGSYEQYF
TRBJ1-2	-	13	TRBV27	-	TGTGCCAGTCGCTCGGACACTTTTCTACCCTACACCTTC	CASRSDTFLPYTF
TRBJ2-1	once	15	TRBV2	TRBD2	TGTGCCAGCAGTTCCGGGACTAGCGGGGTTCATGAGCAGTTCTTC	CASSSGTSGVHEQFF
TRBJ1-1	-	16	TRBV4-3	TRBD1	TGCGCCAGCAGCCAAGGCTCCCCGGGACAGGGTTCTGAAGCTTTCTTT	CASSQGSPGQGSEAFF
TRBJ1-6	-	14	TRBV5-1	TRBD1	TGCGCCAGCAGGCTGGACAGGGGCAATTCACCCCTCCACTTT	CASRLDRGNSPLHF
TRBJ2-1	-	15	TRBV3-1/TRBV3-2	-	TGTGCCAGCAGCCAAGATTGGTCTAGCCGTAATGAGCAGTTCTTC	CASSQDWSSRNEQFF
TRBJ1-4	-	11	TRBV12-3/TRBV12-4	-	TGTGCCAGCAGTCTTAATGAAAAACTGTTTTTT	CASSLNEKLFF
TRBJ2-1	-	20	TRBV5-1	TRBD2	TGCGCCAGCAGCTCACCCCCGGGACTAGCGGGATCAAGCTCCTACAATGAGCAGTTCTTC	CASSSPPGLAGSSSYNEQFF
TRBJ2-7	-	15	TRBV25-1	TRBD2	TGTGCCAGCAGTGACTCTAGCGGGAGAGGCTACGAGCAGTACTTC	CASSDSSGRGYEQYF
TRBJ1-1	-	14	TRBV5-1	-	TGCGCCAGCAGCTTGGACGGTTTGAACACTGAAGCTTTCTTT	CASSLDGLNTEAFF
TRBJ1-2	-	14	TRBV24-1	TRBD1	TGTGCCACCAGTGACTCCCGGGACAGCTATGGCTACACCTTC	CATSDSRDSYGYTF
TRBJ2-5	-	14	TRBV14	TRBD2	TGTGCCAGCAAGCTAAGCGGGAGCGTAGAGACCCAGTACTTC	CASKLSGSVETQYF
TRBJ1-2	-	15	TRBV11-2	-	TGTGCCAGCAGCTCACCCAGGGATTCCTCTCGTGGCTACACCTTC	CASSSPRDSSRGYTF
TRBJ2-3	-	14	TRBV6-2/TRBV6-3	TRBD1	TGTGCCAGCAGTTACTCTCAGGGGGCAGATACGCAGTATTTT	CASSYSQGADTQYF
TRBJ2-7	-	14	TRBV9	-	TGTGCCAGCAGCGGCCGGGACTTCGGCTACGAGCAGTACTTC	CASSGRDFGYEQYF
TRBJ2-3	-	17	TRBV24-1	TRBD2	TGTGCCACCAGTGACCCTGGGGGAGCGGGAGCGGCGGATACGCAGTATTTT	CATSDPGGAGAADTQYF